Below, 11 T cell receptor beta chains from the same sample are listed, as sequenced in a study of T-cell memory formation after mild COVID-19. TCRdb analysed the 5' RACE reads with MiXCR anew, one entry per CDR3 protein. The top ten clones hold under 4.5% of a sample with more than 150,000 distinct CDR3 sequences, less than 20% of them seen once. The sequenced sample consisted of PBMCs or a T cell subset sorted from them (not recorded which). These receptors were collected from a man in his late teens or twenties who had mild COVID-19 (a few samples of this study predate the infection). Cell type and time point are not known.

This clonotype has a handful of counts. V and J are TRBV6-2 or TRBV6-3 and TRBJ2-4; 7 bases are shared with TRBD1. With 5 bases clipped from V and 4 bases from J, the junction kept 5 bases outside the gene matches. CDR3 size: 14 residues. The germline V gene has CDR1 MNHEY and CDR2 SVGEGT. The CDR3 DNA follows: TGTGCCAGCAGTAACCCGGGACAGAAAAACATTCAGTACTTC. Translation: CASSNPGQKNIQYF.

The chain is built from TRBV6-1 and TRBJ2-5, with 7 nucleotides matching TRBD2. J lost 2 bases, V lost 2 bases, and 5 bases had no gene match. The CDR3 consists of 15 residues. In germline, CDR1 is MNHNS, CDR2 SASEGT. CDR3 DNA sequence: TGTGCCAGCAGTGAAAGTGCGGGGGTTCAAGAGACCCAGTACTTC. The encoded protein is CASSESAGVQETQYF.

This clonotype was detected only once. The gene calls are TRBV10-3 and TRBJ2-7; 12 bases line up with TRBD2. This CDR3 is built from 16 residues. The germline V gene encodes CDR1 ENHRY and CDR2 SYGVKD. V lost 6 bases and J lost 7; bases outside the gene matches: 13. The CDR3 DNA follows: TGTGCCATCAGGAGTACTAGCGGGGGGCCGGTGGGAGAGCAGTACGTC. This translates into CAIRSTSGGPVGEQYV.

V is TRBV15 and J is TRBJ2-5; D is perhaps TRBD1 (5 bases). The CDR3 is 11 residues long. V shed 6 bases and J shed 9 bases, with 11 bases lying between them. Germline CDR1 LNHNV, CDR2 YYDKDF (reference sequence). CDR3 DNA sequence: TGTGCCACCAGAACGCAGGGTCCCCAGTACTTC. This encodes CATRTQGPQYF.

This clonotype was picked up one time. The J gene is TRBJ1-1, the V gene TRBV18; D is possibly TRBD1 (5 bases). CDR1 is KGHSH and CDR2 is LQKENI in the germline V gene. The CDR3 loop spans 14 amino acids. Trimming took 5 bases from V and 0 from J, leaving 10 bases between them. The CDR3 is CASSDRDLNTEAFF. CDR3 in DNA: TGTGCCAGCTCAGATAGGGACTTGAACACTGAAGCTTTCTTT.

The chain recombines TRBV9 with TRBJ2-5; D may correspond to TRBD1 or TRBD2 (5 bases each). CDR3 size: 15 residues. Germline loops: CDR1 SGDLS, CDR2 YYNGEE. V lost 5 bases and J 4 bases, leaving 18 bases between the germline ends. The CDR3 DNA sequence: TGTGCCAGCAGTGAGGGGTACTCGCGGGCAGAGACCCAGTACTTC. Amino acids: CASSEGYSRAETQYF.

This clonotype was counted only a few times. The chain combines TRBV7-2 with TRBJ2-7; D may match TRBD1 or TRBD2 (5 bases each). Germline CDR1 reads SGHTA; CDR2 reads FQGNSA. The V and J ends lost 0 bases and 1 base respectively, with 13 bases between them. The CDR3 totals 16 residues. In DNA form, the CDR3 reads TGTGCCAGCAGCTTAGCTTGGGGCAGGGAGTCCTACGAGCAGTACTTC. Translation: CASSLAWGRESYEQYF.

This clonotype showed up many times. V and J are TRBV10-3 and TRBJ2-1; no clear D gene. Germline assignment: CDR1 ENHRY and CDR2 SYGVKD. The CDR3 runs to 14 residues. Deletions cut 7 bases from V and 3 bases from J, with 13 bases between. The CDR3 region is CAITYSDIYNEQFF. In DNA, the CDR3 is TGTGCCATCACCTATAGTGATATCTACAATGAGCAGTTCTTC.

The chain joins TRBV5-6 to TRBJ1-2; perhaps TRBD1 as D (6 bases). The CDR3 is 15 residues long. V lost 1 base, J lost 2 bases, and 12 bases lay in between. From germline, CDR1 is SGHDT and CDR2 YYEEEE. The CDR3 spells CASSLFDRINYGYTF. CDR3 nucleotide sequence: TGTGCCAGCAGCTTGTTTGACAGGATCAACTATGGCTACACCTTC.

The chain employs TRBV7-2 and TRBJ2-2; D is possibly TRBD2 (5 bases). V was cut by 6 bases and J by 1 base, with 9 bases left in between. In germline, CDR1 is SGHTA, CDR2 FQGNSA. CDR3 length: 14 residues. The CDR3 is CASSHRGNTGELFF. The CDR3 DNA sequence: TGTGCCAGCAGTCACCGGGGGAACACCGGGGAGCTGTTTTTT.

This clonotype has at least ten counts. The chain is built from TRBV9 and TRBJ1-6; D possibly corresponds to TRBD1 (6 bases). This CDR3 has 15 amino acids. Germline V gene lookup returns CDR1 SGDLS and CDR2 YYNGEE. V was cut by 0 bases and J by 7 bases, with 11 bases left in between. CDR3 amino acids: CASSVAAGENSPLHF. CDR3 sequence (DNA): TGTGCCAGCAGCGTAGCGGCAGGGGAAAATTCACCCCTCCACTTT.